The 29 T cell receptor beta chains below all came from one sample that was sequenced in a study of blood T cell repertoires in COVID-19. This table comes from immunoSEQ multiplex PCR, and its TCRdb copy is limited to in-frame clones, with some not included. This table holds fewer than 250,000 clones, around 89% found once. Specimen: PBMCs or T cells enriched from blood (not recorded which). The receptors originated from a man in his fifties who had been exposed to COVID-19.

The chain is built from TRBV5-4 and TRBJ1-5; 9 nucleotides match TRBD1. Germline loops: CDR1 SGHNT, CDR2 YYREEE (reference sequence). The CDR3 is 15 amino acids. Trimming removed 4 bases from V and 5 bases from J; junction bases left unmatched: 7. The CDR3 nucleotides are TGTGCCAGCAGCGCGGGACAGGGTTTGGATCAGCCCCAGCATTTT. Its translation: CASSAGQGLDQPQHF.

The chain employs TRBV10-3 and TRBJ2-2, with 12 bases identical to TRBD2. V was clipped by 2 bases and J by 3 bases; unmatched bases: 4. The length of the CDR3 is 17 residues. The germline CDR1 and CDR2 sequences are ENHRY and SYGVKD. CDR3 loop: CAISEVASGGDTGELFF. CDR3 bases: TGTGCCATCAGTGAGGTGGCTAGCGGGGGGGACACCGGGGAGCTGTTTTTT.

This clone was recorded only once. V and J are TRBV28 and TRBJ1-2; TRBD1 matches 9 bases. CDR1 and CDR2 from the germline V gene are MDHEN and SYDVKM. Unmatched junction bases numbered 10, after V lost 6 bases and J lost 8 bases. The CDR3 totals 14 residues. CDR3 nucleotides: TGTGCCAGCAGGTATACCGGGACAGGGTTAGGCTACACCTTC. It codes for CASRYTGTGLGYTF.

The V gene is TRBV6-5, the J gene TRBJ2-2; 8 positions agree with TRBD2. CDR3 length: 16 amino acids. Germline CDR1 and CDR2: MNHEY and SVGAGI. Trimming at V came to 4 bases and at J to 6 bases, leaving 10 bases not matched to a gene. This chain's CDR3 is CASSFAGTSGSGELFF. The CDR3 bases are TGTGCCAGCAGTTTCGCCGGGACTAGTGGGTCCGGGGAGCTGTTTTTT.

The genes are TRBV14 and TRBJ2-3; D is ambiguous. The CDR3 length is 13 residues. Trimming removed 4 bases at V and 1 base at J, with 6 bases between. From germline, CDR1 is SGHDN and CDR2 FVKESK. The DNA of the CDR3 is TGTGCCAGCAGCCTAGTTGGCACAGATACGCAGTATTTT. Its translation is CASSLVGTDTQYF.

The rearrangement uses TRBV11-2 and TRBJ1-1; possible D gene TRBD1, 6 bases. Trimming left V 6 bases short and J 6 bases short, with 14 bases between. The germline V gene encodes CDR1 SGHAT and CDR2 FQNNGV. The CDR3 is 13 residues long. DNA of the CDR3: TGTGCCAGCAGTCCTGACAGGTTGGCTGAAGCTTTCTTT. Its protein is CASSPDRLAEAFF.

This chain links TRBV5-1 with TRBJ1-3, with 7 nucleotides matching TRBD1. Germline CDR1 and CDR2: SGHRS and YFSETQ. This CDR3 contains 16 residues. The V segment lost 1 base and the J segment 1 base; nucleotides outside the gene matches: 5. This chain's CDR3 is CASSLQGQVSGNTIYF. The CDR3 DNA follows: TGCGCCAGCAGCTTGCAAGGACAGGTTTCTGGAAACACCATATATTTT.

The chain links TRBV4-2 to TRBJ1-5; D unresolved. Germline assignment: CDR1 LGHNA and CDR2 YNFKEQ. V lost 0 bases to trimming and J lost 5 bases, with 8 bases between them. The CDR3 has 14 residues. CDR3 sequence reads: CASSQDLSDQPQHF. The CDR3 coding sequence is TGTGCCAGCAGCCAAGATTTGAGCGATCAGCCCCAGCATTTT.

This clone was seen a single time. CDR3 protein: CASSLMGQTSGNTIYF. CDR3 nucleotides: TGCGCCAGCAGCTTGATGGGACAGACCTCTGGAAACACCATATATTTT. This sequence joins TRBV5-1 and TRBJ1-3; 7 bases match TRBD1. In germline, CDR1 is SGHRS, CDR2 YFSETQ. The CDR3 consists of 16 residues. Trimming removed 1 base from V and 0 bases from J; junction bases left unmatched: 4.

The J gene is TRBJ1-3, the V gene TRBV4-2; tentatively, D is TRBD1 (5 bases). Trimming shortened V by 4 bases and J by 2 bases, and 18 bases separated the two germline ends. The CDR3 extends over 17 amino acids. In germline, CDR1 is LGHNA, CDR2 YNFKEQ. In DNA, the CDR3 is TGTGCCAGCAGCCTCCAAAGCCCAGGGTATGCTGGAAACACCATATATTTT. Amino acid sequence: CASSLQSPGYAGNTIYF.

As to this clone: The sample contains more than one DNA sequence encoding this CDR3. This chain links TRBV28 with TRBJ1-2; 9 bases fit TRBD1. The length of the CDR3 is 13 residues. Germline values: CDR1 MDHEN, CDR2 SYDVKM. The V gene end was trimmed by 3 bases and the J gene end by 7 bases; junction bases not matched to a gene: 3. The CDR3 DNA follows: TGTGCCAGCAGTTTTCCGGACAGGGGTGGCTACACCTTC. Its translation is CASSFPDRGGYTF.

V usage is TRBV30 and J usage is TRBJ2-5; D remains ambiguous. The CDR3 covers 13 residues. Trimming left V 1 base short and J 2 bases short, with 8 bases between. CDR1 is GTSNPN, CDR2 SVGIG, per germline (reference sequence). The CDR3 region is CAWSGPEQETQYF. CDR3 nucleotides: TGTGCCTGGAGTGGTCCAGAACAAGAGACCCAGTACTTC.

This sequence joins TRBV19 and TRBJ2-3, with a possible D match to TRBD2 (6 bases). Trimming left V 0 bases short and J 9 bases short, with 16 bases between. Germline loops: CDR1 LNHDA, CDR2 SQIVND (reference sequence). This CDR3 has 15 residues. Here the CDR3 reads CASSIDYAGRITQYF. In DNA, the CDR3 is TGTGCCAGTAGTATAGATTATGCGGGAAGGATCACGCAGTATTTT.

The V gene is TRBV24-1, the J gene TRBJ2-3, with TRBD2 matching 12 bases. With V trimmed by 3 bases and J by 4 bases, 7 bases remained unmatched. The CDR3 totals 17 residues. Germline V CDR1 and CDR2: KGHDR, SFDVKD. In nucleotides, the CDR3 is TGTGCCACCAGTGATGTAACTAGCGGGAGGAAGTCAGATACGCAGTATTTT. It specifies CATSDVTSGRKSDTQYF.

The rearrangement joins TRBV15 to TRBJ1-1; 8 positions match TRBD1. V shed 3 bases, J shed 3 bases, and the junction held 6 bases outside the gene matches. The CDR3 loop spans 15 amino acids. Germline assignment: CDR1 LNHNV and CDR2 YYDKDF (reference sequence). The CDR3 loop reads CATSRGDRIYTEAFF. The CDR3 region has the DNA TGTGCCACCAGCAGGGGGGACAGGATATACACTGAAGCTTTCTTT.

This sequence joins TRBV18 and TRBJ1-1; TRBD1 might be the D (5 bases). The germline gives CDR1 KGHSH, CDR2 LQKENI. With 3 bases removed from V and 3 bases from J, the gap between germline ends came to 8 bases. CDR3 size: 13 residues. CDR3 protein: CASSPSRDTEAFF. CDR3 nucleotides: TGTGCCAGCTCACCGTCCAGGGACACTGAAGCTTTCTTT.

The chain is built from TRBV2 and TRBJ1-1, with TRBD1 as a possible D gene (5 bases). Looked up from germline, CDR1 is SNHLY and CDR2 is FYNNEI. Between the trimmed V and J ends, which lost 4 bases and 2 bases, there was a span of 20 bases. The CDR3 is made up of 17 amino acids. In DNA form, the CDR3 reads TGTGCCAGCAGTGGTCTGGGGTGGGGCCAATCAAACACTGAAGCTTTCTTT. Translation: CASSGLGWGQSNTEAFF.

V is TRBV28 and J is TRBJ1-5, with D perhaps TRBD1 (6 bases). The CDR3 runs to 14 residues. Trimming removed 3 bases from V and 11 bases from J, with 17 bases in between. From germline, CDR1 is MDHEN and CDR2 SYDVKM. The CDR3 sequence is CASSLPGLSGAQHF. The DNA for the CDR3 is TGTGCCAGCAGTTTGCCCGGGCTATCAGGGGCCCAGCATTTT.

This clone came up a few times. V gene TRBV28 combines with J gene TRBJ1-5, with 11 bases matching TRBD1. The CDR3 spans 14 residues. The germline V gene encodes CDR1 MDHEN and CDR2 SYDVKM. The V gene end was trimmed by 6 bases and the J gene end by 4 bases; junction bases not matched to a gene: 2. CDR3 region: CASSRDRGNQPQHF. The DNA of the CDR3 is TGTGCCAGCAGCAGGGACAGGGGGAATCAGCCCCAGCATTTT.

This rearrangement joins TRBV3-1 (or the pseudogene TRBV3-2) to TRBJ1-4; 7 bases match TRBD1. The V gene's germline CDR1 is LGHDT and CDR2 YNNKEL (reference sequence). The CDR3 runs 14 residues. V gave up 4 bases and J gave up 8 bases; unmatched junction bases: 7. CDR3 residues: CASSPRQGLEKLFF. The DNA for the CDR3 is TGTGCCAGCAGCCCACGACAGGGTTTAGAAAAACTGTTTTTT.

V usage is TRBV19 and J usage is TRBJ2-3; a weak D match, TRBD2 (6 bases). V dropped 7 bases and J dropped 0 bases, with 11 bases sitting between them. The CDR3 consists of 14 residues. Germline V gene lookup returns CDR1 LNHDA and CDR2 SQIVND (reference sequence). The CDR3 bases are TGTGCCAGTAAGTGGAGCGGGAGCACAGATACGCAGTATTTT. Translated, it gives CASKWSGSTDTQYF.

The CDR3 sequence: CASSVSLAGPYTDTQYF. The CDR3 coding sequence is TGTGCCAGCAGCGTAAGCCTAGCGGGACCATACACAGATACGCAGTATTTT. This chain uses TRBV9 with TRBJ2-3; TRBD2 matches 9 bases. Germline V lookup: CDR1 SGDLS, CDR2 YYNGEE. V dropped 1 base and J dropped 2; count of bases not matched to a gene: 8. CDR3 length: 17 amino acids.

The chain recombines TRBV2 with TRBJ2-5; 8 nucleotides agree with TRBD1. The CDR3 contains 15 residues. V shed 5 bases, J shed 2 bases, and the junction held 7 bases outside the gene matches. Germline CDR1 SNHLY, CDR2 FYNNEI. The CDR3 protein is CASSRNRGFQETQYF. The CDR3 bases are TGTGCCAGCAGTAGAAACAGGGGGTTTCAAGAGACCCAGTACTTC. The full variable domain, with the rest looked up from reference TRBV2 and TRBJ2-5, is EPEVTQTPSHQVTQMGQEVILRCVPISNHLYFYWYRQILGQKVEFLVSFYNNEISEKSEIFDDQFSVERPDGSNFTLKIRSTKLEDSAMYFCASSRNRGFQETQYFGPGTRLLVL.

The chain has TRBV24-1 and TRBJ1-2; possible D gene TRBD1, 6 bases. Germline CDR1 KGHDR, CDR2 SFDVKD. Trimming took off 2 bases at V and 7 bases at J, with 16 bases between the two ends. This CDR3 is built from 15 residues. The CDR3 loop reads CATSDSPGGAGGYTF. In DNA, the CDR3 is TGTGCCACCAGTGATTCCCCGGGGGGCGCTGGTGGCTACACCTTC.

For the CDR3, the DNA is TGTGCCAGCAGCTTTACTGGTGCGGGAGGTGAGCAGTTCTTC. Encoded protein: CASSFTGAGGEQFF. The gene calls are TRBV11-2 and TRBJ2-1, with 8 bases matching TRBD2. The CDR3 spans 14 residues. Per the germline V gene, CDR1 is SGHAT and CDR2 is FQNNGV. Trimming removed 3 bases from V and 9 bases from J; junction bases left unmatched: 7. The whole variable domain, filled in from reference TRBV11-2 and TRBJ2-1, reads EAGVAQSPRYKIIEKRQSVAFWCNPISGHATLYWYQQILGQGPKLLIQFQNNGVVDDSQLPKDRFSAERLKGVDSTLKIQPAKLEDSAVYLCASSFTGAGGEQFFGPGTRLTVL.

The J gene is TRBJ1-3, the V gene TRBV19; possibly TRBD1 for D (5 bases). Per the germline V gene, CDR1 is LNHDA and CDR2 is SQIVND (reference sequence). The CDR3 runs to 15 residues. V was shortened by 5 bases and J by 0 bases, with 11 bases between the two germline ends. The DNA of the CDR3 is TGTGCCAGTAGTGGAAGGGGCTTCTCTGGAAACACCATATATTTT. Its protein is CASSGRGFSGNTIYF.

The chain couples TRBV7-6 to TRBJ1-4; possible D gene TRBD1, 5 bases. Germline V gene data show CDR1 as SGHVS and CDR2 as FNYEAQ. The CDR3 consists of 16 residues. The V and J ends lost 1 base and 3 bases respectively, with 12 bases between them. The CDR3: CASSLGPDIPNEKLFF. In DNA form, the CDR3 reads TGTGCCAGCAGCTTAGGCCCGGACATCCCTAATGAAAAACTGTTTTTT.

The V gene is TRBV28, the J gene TRBJ1-2, with D possibly TRBD1 on 6 matching bases. The CDR3 totals 12 residues. The V gene's germline CDR1 is MDHEN and CDR2 SYDVKM. V was trimmed by 5 bases and J by 7 bases, leaving 11 bases between them. The CDR3: CASSLQGSGYTF. In DNA form, the CDR3 reads TGTGCCAGCAGTCTACAGGGTTCTGGCTACACCTTC.

This chain links TRBV15 with TRBJ1-2; no firm D call. With 0 bases removed from V and 3 bases from J, the gap between germline ends came to 8 bases. The CDR3 sequence is 14 residues long. Germline assignment: CDR1 LNHNV and CDR2 YYDKDF (reference sequence). In nucleotides, the CDR3 is TGTGCCACCAGCAGAGATCTGCCGGACTATGGCTACACCTTC. Encoded protein: CATSRDLPDYGYTF.